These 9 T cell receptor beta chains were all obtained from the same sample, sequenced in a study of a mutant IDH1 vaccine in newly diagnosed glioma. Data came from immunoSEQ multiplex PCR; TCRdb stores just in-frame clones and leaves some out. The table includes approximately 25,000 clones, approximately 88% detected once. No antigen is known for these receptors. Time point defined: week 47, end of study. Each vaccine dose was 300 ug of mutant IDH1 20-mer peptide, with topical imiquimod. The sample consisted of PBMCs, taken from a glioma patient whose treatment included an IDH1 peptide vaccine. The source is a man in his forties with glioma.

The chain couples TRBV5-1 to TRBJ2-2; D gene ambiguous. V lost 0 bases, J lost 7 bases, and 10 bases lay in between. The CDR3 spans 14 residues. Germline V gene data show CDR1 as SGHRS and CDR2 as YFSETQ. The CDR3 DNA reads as TGCGCCAGCAGCTTGGATGGAAATGTCGGGGAGCTGTTTTTT. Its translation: CASSLDGNVGELFF.

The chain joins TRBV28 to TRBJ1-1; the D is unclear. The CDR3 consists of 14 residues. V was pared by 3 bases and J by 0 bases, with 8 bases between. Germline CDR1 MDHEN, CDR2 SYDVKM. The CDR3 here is CASSFGSMNTEAFF. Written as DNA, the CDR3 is TGTGCCAGCAGTTTCGGCAGTATGAACACTGAAGCTTTCTTT.

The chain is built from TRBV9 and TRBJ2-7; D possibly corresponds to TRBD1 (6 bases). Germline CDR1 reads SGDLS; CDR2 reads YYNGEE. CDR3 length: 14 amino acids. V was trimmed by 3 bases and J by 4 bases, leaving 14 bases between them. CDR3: CASSAAPQGYEQYF. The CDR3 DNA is TGTGCCAGCAGCGCCGCCCCCCAGGGGTACGAGCAGTACTTC.

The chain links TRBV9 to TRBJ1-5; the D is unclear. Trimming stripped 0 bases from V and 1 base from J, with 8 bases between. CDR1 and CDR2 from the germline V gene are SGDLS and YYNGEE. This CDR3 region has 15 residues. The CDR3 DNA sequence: TGTGCCAGCAGCGTAGGGGTCCAGAGCAATCAGCCCCAGCATTTT. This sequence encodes CASSVGVQSNQPQHF.

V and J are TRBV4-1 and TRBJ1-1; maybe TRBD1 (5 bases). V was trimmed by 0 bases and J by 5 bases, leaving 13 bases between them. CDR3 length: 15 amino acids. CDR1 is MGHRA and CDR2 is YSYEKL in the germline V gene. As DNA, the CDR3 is TGCGCCAGCAGCCAAGATTCCCAGGGTTGGACTGAAGCTTTCTTT. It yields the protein CASSQDSQGWTEAFF.

CDR3 DNA: TGCAGTCCCGGGGTGGATACCTTC. It is translated as CSPGVDTF. The chain has TRBV29-1 and TRBJ1-2, with no clear D. Germline V gene sequence: CDR1 SQVTM, CDR2 ANQGSEA. The CDR3 consists of 8 residues.

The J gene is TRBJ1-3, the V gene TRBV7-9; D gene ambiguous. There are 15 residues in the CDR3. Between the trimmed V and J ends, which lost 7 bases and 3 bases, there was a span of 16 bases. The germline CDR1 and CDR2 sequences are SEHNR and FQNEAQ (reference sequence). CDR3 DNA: TGTGCCAGCACCTCCTCCCGAGCAGGTGGAAACACCATATATTTT. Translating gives CASTSSRAGGNTIYF.

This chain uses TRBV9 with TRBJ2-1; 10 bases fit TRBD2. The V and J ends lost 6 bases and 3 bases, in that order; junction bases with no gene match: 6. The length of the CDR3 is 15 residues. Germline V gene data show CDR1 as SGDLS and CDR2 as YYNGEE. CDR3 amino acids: CASNGGLADYNEQFF. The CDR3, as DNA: TGTGCCAGCAACGGTGGACTAGCGGACTACAATGAGCAGTTCTTC.

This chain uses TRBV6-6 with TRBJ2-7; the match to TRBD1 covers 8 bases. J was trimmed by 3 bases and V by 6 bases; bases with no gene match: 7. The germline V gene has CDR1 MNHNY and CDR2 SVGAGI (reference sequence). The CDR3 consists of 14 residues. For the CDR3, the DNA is TGTGCCAGCAGAGGACAGGGTGTTGGCTACGAGCAGTACTTC. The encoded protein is CASRGQGVGYEQYF.